This is a list of T cell receptor beta chains from one sample in a study of T-cell memory formation after mild COVID-19. TCRdb reprocessed the 5' RACE reads with MiXCR, giving one entry per CDR3 protein. The repertoire holds approximately 300,000 distinct CDR3 sequences, with about 15% as singletons. Source material: PBMCs or a T cell subset sorted from them (not recorded which). These receptors were taken from a man aged 18 to 29 who had mild COVID-19 (a few samples of this study predate the infection). Cell type and time point are not known. Both conserved end residues are part of each CDR3. A D gene is named only where the DNA matches it firmly. Size is stated for part of the rows, as once, few or many counts, or as a class when the clone is expanded.

size | J | V | D | CDR3 | DNA
few | TRBJ2-1 | TRBV24-1 | TRBD2 | CATSDPSQRGGSYNEQFF | TGTGCCACCAGTGATCCCTCTCAGCGGGGGGGTTCCTACAATGAGCAGTTCTTC
many | TRBJ1-3 | TRBV11-2 | TRBD1 | CASSWTGATGNTIYF | TGTGCCAGCAGCTGGACAGGGGCCACTGGAAACACCATATATTTT
few | TRBJ2-1 | TRBV27 | . | CATARQDKYNEQFF | TGTGCCACCGCCCGACAGGACAAGTACAATGAGCAGTTCTTC
. | TRBJ2-3 | TRBV7-9 | . | CASSSNRGTDTQYF | TGTGCCAGCAGCTCAAACAGGGGCACAGATACGCAGTATTTT
few | TRBJ2-1 | TRBV19 | . | CATQLVGVNEQFF | TGTGCCACCCAACTTGTCGGGGTCAATGAGCAGTTCTTC
many | TRBJ2-2 | TRBV29-1 | . | CSVEDWGSEDSTGELFF | TGCAGCGTTGAAGATTGGGGTTCTGAGGATTCCACCGGGGAGCTGTTTTTT
. | TRBJ1-2 | TRBV7-9 | TRBD1 | CASSPWTGPGGYTF | TGTGCCAGCAGCCCTTGGACAGGGCCAGGAGGCTACACCTTC
. | TRBJ2-5 | TRBV12-5 | . | CASGHSLRETQYF | TGTGCTAGTGGGCACAGTCTCAGGGAGACCCAGTACTTC
. | TRBJ1-2 | TRBV12-3/TRBV12-4 | . | CASYGPDGYTF | TGTGCCAGCTATGGGCCGGATGGCTACACCTTC
. | TRBJ1-5 | TRBV5-1 | . | CASSLGELNQPQHF | TGCGCCAGCAGCTTGGGGGAACTAAATCAGCCCCAGCATTTT
few | TRBJ2-7 | TRBV20-1 | . | CSARSSDYYEQYF | TGCAGTGCTAGATCTAGCGACTACTACGAGCAGTACTTC
. | TRBJ2-1 | TRBV10-1 | TRBD1 | CASSGTGALLVEQFF | TGCGCCAGCAGTGGGACAGGGGCCCTCCTAGTGGAGCAGTTCTTC
few | TRBJ2-3 | TRBV7-2 | . | CASSPVVQASTDTQYF | TGTGCCAGCAGCCCTGTAGTACAGGCGAGCACAGATACGCAGTATTTT
many | TRBJ2-2 | TRBV7-8 | TRBD2 | CASSLLGTGGPSGELFF | TGTGCCAGCAGCCTCTTGGGCACGGGGGGGCCCAGCGGGGAGCTGTTTTTT
few | TRBJ2-4 | TRBV7-2 | . | CASSFTGTNIQYF | TGTGCCAGCAGCTTTACAGGGACGAACATTCAGTACTTC
. | TRBJ1-5 | TRBV10-3 | . | CAISASNQPQHF | TGTGCCATCAGTGCGAGCAATCAGCCCCAGCATTTT
many | TRBJ2-2 | TRBV7-8 | . | CASSLGQNTGELFF | TGCGCCAGCAGCTTGGGACAGAACACCGGGGAGCTGTTTTTT
few | TRBJ2-2 | TRBV27 | TRBD2 | CASTSTSVVGELFF | TGTGCCAGCACCTCGACTAGCGTGGTCGGGGAGCTGTTTTTT
few | TRBJ2-3 | TRBV13 | TRBD2 | CASSLFQLADTDTQYF | TGTGCCAGCAGCTTATTCCAACTAGCGGACACAGATACGCAGTATTTT
. | TRBJ2-5 | TRBV6-2/TRBV6-3 | TRBD2 | CASRSGVRAGVWQETQYF | TGTGCCAGCAGATCTGGTGTTCGAGCGGGGGTGTGGCAAGAGACCCAGTACTTC
. | TRBJ2-7 | TRBV29-1 | TRBD1 | CSAHLDRDPYEQYF | TGCAGCGCTCACTTGGACAGGGACCCCTACGAGCAGTACTTC
. | TRBJ1-1 | TRBV3-1 | . | CASSQGGDTEAFF | TGTGCCAGCAGCCAAGGTGGTGACACTGAAGCTTTCTTT
few | TRBJ2-3 | TRBV20-1 | TRBD2 | CSAPRGGGAADTQYF | TGCAGTGCTCCACGAGGCGGGGGGGCAGCAGATACGCAGTATTTT
few | TRBJ1-5 | TRBV10-3 | TRBD1 | CAISEAHRGDGQPQHF | TGTGCCATCAGTGAGGCGCACAGGGGGGACGGGCAGCCCCAGCATTTT
. | TRBJ1-3 | TRBV12-3/TRBV12-4 | . | CASSSGSSGNTIYF | TGTGCCAGCAGTTCGGGGAGCTCTGGAAACACCATATATTTT
many | TRBJ2-7 | TRBV6-5 | . | CASSYRQTAGVEQYF | TGTGCCAGCAGTTACCGGCAGACAGCCGGTGTCGAGCAGTACTTC